A selection of T cell receptor beta chains follows, all from one sample in a study of STAT5B mutations in CD4+ large granular lymphocyte leukemia. TCRdb's copy holds only in-frame clones and misses some; the assay was immunoSEQ multiplex PCR. The repertoire holds some 32,000 clones, with around four fifths as singletons. The sequencing sample was made of CD4+ T cells from blood buffy coats. Source of these receptors: a human donor in good health. Both conserved end residues are part of each CDR3. Each record gives: CDR3 length, J gene, V gene, D gene, clone size, CDR3 DNA, CDR3 protein. D genes are given only for firm matches. Clone size is not always given. Where it is, it says once, few, many or a class for expanded clones.

15 | TRBJ1-4 | TRBV5-1 | TRBD1 | . | TGCGCCAGCAGCACGGGACAGGAAAAAAATGAAAAACTGTTTTTT | CASSTGQEKNEKLFF
13 | TRBJ2-5 | TRBV6-6 | . | . | TGTGCCAGCAGTCAGACAGGTCGGGAGACCCAGTACTTC | CASSQTGRETQYF
15 | TRBJ2-3 | TRBV10-3 | TRBD2 | . | TGTGCCATCAGTGGGGTAGCGGGGGGGTTGGATACGCAGTATTTT | CAISGVAGGLDTQYF
15 | TRBJ2-2 | TRBV19 | . | . | TGTGCCAGTAGTATCCAGCAGGACCCGGGGGGGGAGCTGTTTTTT | CASSIQQDPGGELFF
15 | TRBJ2-7 | TRBV10-3 | TRBD1 | . | TGTGCCATCAGTGAGTACACAGGGGGCAAGTACGAGCAGTACTTC | CAISEYTGGKYEQYF
13 | TRBJ1-2 | TRBV27 | . | . | TGTGCCAGCAGTTTGGGTATGGACTATGGCTACACCTTC | CASSLGMDYGYTF
16 | TRBJ1-1 | TRBV7-8 | . | . | TGTGCCAGCAGCTACCGATCGCGGAGCATGAACACTGAAGCTTTCTTT | CASSYRSRSMNTEAFF
13 | TRBJ1-1 | TRBV5-4 | . | once | TGTGCCAGCAGCGCGATCCTGGGGGCTGAAGCTTTCTTT | CASSAILGAEAFF
12 | TRBJ1-1 | TRBV7-6 | . | few | TGTGCCAGCAGCTTAGTGACAGGTGCCGCTTTCTTT | CASSLVTGAAFF
16 | TRBJ2-1 | TRBV7-9 | . | . | TGTGCCAGCAGCTCAAGACTAGAGTCCCTCTTGAATGAGCAGTTCTTC | CASSSRLESLLNEQFF
13 | TRBJ1-2 | TRBV28 | . | . | TGTGCCAGCAGTTTATCGCAGTTTTATGGCTACACCTTC | CASSLSQFYGYTF
16 | TRBJ1-3 | TRBV5-3 | TRBD1 | . | TGTGCCAGAAGCACGGACAGGGCCAACTCTGGAAACACCATATATTTT | CARSTDRANSGNTIYF
14 | TRBJ2-7 | TRBV19 | . | . | TGTGCCAGTAGTACGGAGGGGTTCTCCTACGAGCAGTACTTC | CASSTEGFSYEQYF
11 | TRBJ2-1 | TRBV27 | . | . | TGTGCCAGCAGTACGCTAGCGTCTACGTTCTTC | CASSTLASTFF
17 | TRBJ2-5 | TRBV7-2 | TRBD2 | . | TGTGCCAGCAGCCAAACCCCTCAGAGACTAGCGGAAGAGACCCAGTACTTC | CASSQTPQRLAEETQYF
15 | TRBJ2-7 | TRBV19 | . | . | TGTGCCAGTAGCCCCGGCATTCGTACTTCCTACGAGCAGTACTTC | CASSPGIRTSYEQYF
16 | TRBJ2-7 | TRBV4-1 | TRBD2 | . | TGCGCCAGCAGCCACTACGGGACTAGCGGGAGGGTAGAGCAGTACTTC | CASSHYGTSGRVEQYF
15 | TRBJ1-4 | TRBV5-3 | . | . | TGTGCCAGAAGCGCAGTTCAGGGTAATAATGAAAAACTGTTTTTT | CARSAVQGNNEKLFF
13 | TRBJ1-4 | TRBV7-8 | TRBD1 | . | TGTGCCAGCAGCCCTGACAGGGGAACCAAACTGTTTTTT | CASSPDRGTKLFF
14 | TRBJ1-1 | TRBV27 | . | . | TGTGCCAGCACCCAGACCTCGGGGGACACTGAAGCTTTCTTT | CASTQTSGDTEAFF
14 | TRBJ2-7 | TRBV11-2 | . | few | TGTGCCAGCAGCTTGGGGCCCCAGGTCTGGGGGCAGTACTTC | CASSLGPQVWGQYF
13 | TRBJ1-2 | TRBV19 | . | . | TGTGCCAGTAGTATAAGGCCTAACTATGGCTACACCTTC | CASSIRPNYGYTF
14 | TRBJ2-7 | TRBV7-9 | TRBD1 | . | TGTGCCAGCAGCCTACAGGGGCCGTCCTACGAGCAGTACTTC | CASSLQGPSYEQYF
16 | TRBJ2-1 | TRBV14 | . | . | TGTGCCAGCAGCCAAGAACACAACCTACGAGCGAGGGGGCAGTTCTTC | CASSQEHNLRARGQFF
14 | TRBJ1-1 | TRBV29-1 | TRBD1 | . | TGCAGCGTTGCTTGGCAGGGGGCGAACACTGAAGCTTTCTTT | CSVAWQGANTEAFF
14 | TRBJ1-5 | TRBV27 | . | . | TGTGCCAGCAGAATTGGGAGGGTAGGTCAGCCCCAGCATTTT | CASRIGRVGQPQHF
17 | TRBJ2-1 | TRBV4-2 | . | . | TGTGCCAGCAGCCAAGACCTGGCTCGGAGCTCCTACAATGAGCAGTTCTTC | CASSQDLARSSYNEQFF
15 | TRBJ2-2 | TRBV27 | TRBD1 | . | TGTGCCAGCAGTTCTGAGACAGGGTACACCGGGGAGCTGTTTTTT | CASSSETGYTGELFF
15 | TRBJ1-4 | TRBV7-2 | . | . | TGTGCCAGCAGCTTAGCGGCAGCGGCTGCTGAAAAACTGTTTTTT | CASSLAAAAAEKLFF
12 | TRBJ2-1 | TRBV10-3 | . | . | TGTGCCATCAGTGAGTCGTTTTATGAGCAGTTCTTC | CAISESFYEQFF
14 | TRBJ1-2 | TRBV19 | . | . | TGTGCCAGTAGTATATCGCGGGGTTACTATGGCTACACCTTC | CASSISRGYYGYTF
16 | TRBJ1-2 | TRBV11-1 | . | . | TGTGCCAGCAGCCCTAGGTACAGTTCCATGGGCCATGGCTACACCTTC | CASSPRYSSMGHGYTF
13 | TRBJ2-5 | TRBV11-2 | TRBD2 | few | TGTGCCAGTAGCGGGGGCCTCCAAGAGACCCAGTACTTC | CASSGGLQETQYF
15 | TRBJ2-7 | TRBV6-1 | . | . | TGTGCCAGCAGTGAACCACAAGTCCGTGGGAACGAGCAGTACTTC | CASSEPQVRGNEQYF
13 | TRBJ2-7 | TRBV7-9 | TRBD2 | . | TGTGCCAGCAGCCGACTAGCGACTTACGAGCAGTACTTC | CASSRLATYEQYF
11 | TRBJ2-7 | TRBV25-1 | . | . | TGTGCCAGCAGTGCCCACTACGAGCAGTACTTC | CASSAHYEQYF
13 | TRBJ1-5 | TRBV10-3 | . | few | TGTGCCATCAGTGTTGGCACGGATCAGCCCCAGCATTTT | CAISVGTDQPQHF
15 | TRBJ2-5 | TRBV7-8 | . | . | TGTGCCAGCAGCTTAGATCCGGGGGCGAAAGAGGGCTCCTACTTC | CASSLDPGAKEGSYF
15 | TRBJ2-1 | TRBV6-1 | TRBD2 | . | TGTGCCAGCAGTGAAGGAAATAGCGGGACCAATGAGCAGTTCTTC | CASSEGNSGTNEQFF
12 | TRBJ2-2 | TRBV6-4 | . | . | TGTGCCAGCAGTGAAGGCTACGGGGAGCTGTTTTTT | CASSEGYGELFF
14 | TRBJ2-5 | TRBV29-1 | . | . | TGCAGCGCCCGCCCGAGGGAACCCTCAGGGACCCAGTACTTC | CSARPREPSGTQYF
14 | TRBJ2-1 | TRBV7-8 | . | . | TGTGCCAGCCTTAGGGACTTTTCCTACAATGAGCAGTTCTTC | CASLRDFSYNEQFF
18 | TRBJ2-5 | TRBV7-2 | TRBD2 | . | TGTGCCAGCAGCACGCAACGCACCGGGACTAGCGGAGGATTCACCCAGTACTTC | CASSTQRTGTSGGFTQYF
17 | TRBJ2-3 | TRBV7-6 | . | . | TGTGCCAGCAGCTCCCAGGGGATAGCGGTTAGCACAGATACGCAGTATTTT | CASSSQGIAVSTDTQYF
16 | TRBJ1-1 | TRBV5-4 | . | . | TGTGCCAGCAGCCCGCCAGGGGCGATGGGGAACACTGAAGCTTTCTTT | CASSPPGAMGNTEAFF
13 | TRBJ2-1 | TRBV5-1 | TRBD2 | . | TGCGCCAGCAGCACGGGACTAGCGGAAGAGCAGTTCTTC | CASSTGLAEEQFF
13 | TRBJ1-4 | TRBV30 | . | . | TGTGCCTGGGGGACACGGATGGAGGAAAAACTGTTTTTT | CAWGTRMEEKLFF
13 | TRBJ1-4 | TRBV30 | . | . | TGTGCCTGGAGAAGGGAGTTCAATGAAAAACTGTTTTTT | CAWRREFNEKLFF
16 | TRBJ1-3 | TRBV28 | . | . | TGTGCCAGCAGTGAAGATAAATGGGGCTCTGGAAACACCATATATTTT | CASSEDKWGSGNTIYF
18 | TRBJ1-4 | TRBV6-1 | TRBD1 | . | TGTGCCAGCAGTGAGGGTCTAGGGACAGGGGGCGCGGATGAAAAACTGTTTTTT | CASSEGLGTGGADEKLFF
15 | TRBJ2-6 | TRBV6-1 | . | few | TGTGCCAGCAGTGATCGGTCCTCTGGGGCCAACGTCCTGACTTTC | CASSDRSSGANVLTF
14 | TRBJ2-7 | TRBV6-5 | TRBD2 | . | TGTGCCAGCAACCCCTTGACTAGCGCATCTGAGCAGTACTTC | CASNPLTSASEQYF
14 | TRBJ2-5 | TRBV5-1 | . | . | TGCGCCAGCAGCCGGACGTTCCAGGCTGAGACCCAGTACTTC | CASSRTFQAETQYF
16 | TRBJ1-5 | TRBV19 | TRBD1 | few | TGTGCCAGTAGCCACTGGGACAGGTGGAAGGGACAGCCCCAGCATTTT | CASSHWDRWKGQPQHF
16 | TRBJ2-7 | TRBV19 | TRBD2 | . | TGTGCCAGTAGATCGACTAGCGGGAGGGCCGGCTACGAGCAGTACTTC | CASRSTSGRAGYEQYF
18 | TRBJ2-3 | TRBV18 | . | . | TGTGCCAGCTCACCGAACAGGTGGACCTTCAGCGAGACAGATACGCAGTATTTT | CASSPNRWTFSETDTQYF
13 | TRBJ2-5 | TRBV7-2 | . | . | TGTGCCAGCAGCCGCAGGGAGCCGGAGACCCAGTACTTC | CASSRREPETQYF